The rows below give T cell receptor beta chains drawn from one sample of a study of blood T cell repertoires in COVID-19. Using immunoSEQ multiplex PCR, the repertoire was profiled, and TCRdb retains in-frame clones only, with some absent. The sample lists approximately 280,000 clones, approximately 90% occurring once. The source material was peripheral blood. Receptor source: a woman in her twenties or thirties with COVID-19, enrolled during active disease. CDR3s include the opening cysteine and the closing phenylalanine or tryptophan. Each record gives: clone size, V gene, J gene, CDR3 protein. Clone sizes are given selectively: once, few, many, or a class where the clone is expanded.

>.|TRBV15|TRBJ2-3
CATSRVPSGTDTQYF
>.|TRBV10-3|TRBJ1-2
CAISELTGNYGYTF
>.|TRBV19|TRBJ1-4
CASSRRNNEKLFF
>.|TRBV10-2|TRBJ1-2
CASSGGQRSMGYTF
>once|TRBV5-4|TRBJ2-5
CASSTRQVGETQYF
>.|TRBV15|TRBJ2-4
CATSSRRASLGGLQNIQYF
>.|TRBV9|TRBJ2-1
CASSVAPLAVTYNEQFF
>.|TRBV28|TRBJ2-7
CASRGAGTYEQYF
>.|TRBV3-1/TRBV3-2|TRBJ2-3
CASMGGTATDTQYF
>.|TRBV11-3|TRBJ2-7
CASSHRDRHYEQYF
>.|TRBV10-1|TRBJ2-7
CASSQSYEQYF
>.|TRBV6-4|TRBJ2-3
CASSDGPSSTDTQYF
>.|TRBV3-1/TRBV3-2|TRBJ1-3
CASSHGGGPSGNTIYF
>.|TRBV28|TRBJ2-1
CASSLRYNEQFF
>.|TRBV3-1/TRBV3-2|TRBJ2-7
CASSPRLAEYYEQYF
>.|TRBV5-1|TRBJ2-2
CASSLGTGEGRELFF
>.|TRBV7-9|TRBJ2-5
CASSRGVETQYF
>.|TRBV3-1/TRBV3-2|TRBJ1-4
CASSQPSGTLKKLFF
>.|TRBV6-5|TRBJ1-5
CASSYTGERNQPQHF
>.|TRBV4-3|TRBJ2-5
CASSQDRGQETQYF
>.|TRBV15|TRBJ1-1
CATSRGDLGDTEAFF
>few|TRBV28|TRBJ1-1
CASSLGGLGTEAFF
>.|TRBV6-5|TRBJ2-1
CASSRGLLDNEQFF
>.|TRBV7-9|TRBJ2-7
CASSPAGTNLFYEQYF
>.|TRBV27|TRBJ1-2
CASSLGRGVGYTF
>.|TRBV30|TRBJ1-2
CAWSRGTGAVYGYTF